This TCR beta chain is from a study of blood T cell repertoires in COVID-19. Per the study methods: Reference gene primer amplification gave nucleated cell count estimates. Sequencing used immunoSEQ multiplex PCR; TCRdb keeps in-frame clones, though not all of them. For V, J and clone size, that table is used; D and trimming come from the DNA. This repertoire shows about 59,000 clones, 79% found once; its top ten account for under 4%. With 2 bases removed from V and 1 base from J, the gap between germline ends came to 9 bases. In germline, CDR1 is MNHEY, CDR2 SVGAGI. The CDR3 is 15 amino acids. Sequences were obtained from peripheral blood. The chain combines TRBV6-5 with TRBJ1-3; D might be TRBD1 (6 bases). The receptor comes from a man aged 55 to 70 with acute or convalescent COVID-19. The CDR3 loop reads CASSYTTGSGNTIYF. The CDR3 DNA is TGTGCCAGCAGTTACACCACAGGGTCTGGAAACACCATATATTTT.